Following are 32 T cell receptor beta chains from one sample sequenced in a study of radiation and T cells in renal cell carcinoma. The sample's time point: blood 4 weeks post-SBRT, at nephrectomy. The sample's treatment: 15 Gy SBRT to primary tumor, nephrectomy 4 weeks later. Measured with immunoSEQ multiplex PCR; TCRdb has only the in-frame clones, and not every one. Seen here are about 73,000 clones, less than 85% observed once, and the top ten hold 2.4%. Here the sequenced sample was blood, taken from a patient whose treatment included radiotherapy and nephrectomy. Source of these receptors: a woman in her sixties with renal cell carcinoma.

This sequence joins TRBV27 and TRBJ1-3; D gene unclear. Trimming removed 5 bases at V and 0 bases at J, with 11 bases between. The CDR3 totals 15 residues. Germline V gene lookup returns CDR1 MNHEY and CDR2 SMNVEV (reference sequence). The CDR3 region is CASSESTGSGNTIYF. The CDR3 nucleotides read TGTGCCAGCAGTGAGTCGACCGGCTCTGGAAACACCATATATTTT.

V gene TRBV6-1 combines with J gene TRBJ2-7; D is uncertain. This CDR3 is 12 amino acids long. The ends were cut back, 3 bases at V and 5 bases at J, with 8 bases in the middle. In germline, CDR1 is MNHNS, CDR2 SASEGT. The CDR3 here is CASSDDTDEQYF. CDR3 bases: TGTGCCAGCAGTGACGATACAGACGAGCAGTACTTC.

This chain connects TRBV6-6 to TRBJ2-5; D ambiguous. Trimming pared 0 bases from V and 5 bases from J, leaving 16 bases between. There are 16 residues in the CDR3. Germline-derived CDR1 and CDR2 are MNHNY and SVGAGI (reference sequence). The CDR3 region has the DNA TGTGCCAGCAGTTACTCCCGGGCTGGGATTCAGGAGACCCAGTACTTC. Amino acids: CASSYSRAGIQETQYF.

The chain recombines TRBV11-3 with TRBJ2-7; TRBD2 matches at 10 bases. Germline CDR1 reads SGHNT; CDR2 reads YENEEA. The length of the CDR3 is 14 residues. Trimming took 5 bases from V and 2 from J; bases not matched to a gene: 3. The CDR3 loop reads CASSTSGNAYEQYF. CDR3 coding DNA: TGTGCCAGCAGCACTAGCGGGAATGCCTACGAGCAGTACTTC.

V usage is TRBV19 and J usage is TRBJ2-1; 9 bases are a match to TRBD1. The CDR3 totals 14 residues. Losses at the gene ends were 5 bases for V and 7 bases for J; bases not matched to a gene: 6. Per the germline V gene, CDR1 is LNHDA and CDR2 is SQIVND (reference sequence). In nucleotides, the CDR3 is TGTGCCAGTAGTCTCCGGACAGGGGTAAATGAGCAGTTCTTC. It codes for CASSLRTGVNEQFF. The whole variable domain, filled in from reference TRBV19 and TRBJ2-1, reads DGGITQSPKYLFRKEGQNVTLSCEQNLNHDAMYWYRQDPGQGLRLIYYSQIVNDFQKGDIAEGYSVSREKKESFPLTVTSAQKNPTAFYLCASSLRTGVNEQFFGPGTRLTVL.

The rearrangement joins TRBV28 to TRBJ1-3; D gene uncertain. Trimming took 8 bases from V and 6 from J, leaving 11 bases between them. CDR1 and CDR2 from the germline V gene are MDHEN and SYDVKM. The CDR3 totals 12 residues. The CDR3 loop reads CASQALENTIYF. The DNA for the CDR3 is TGTGCCAGCCAAGCTCTGGAAAACACCATATATTTT. Full variable domain (remainder filled in from reference TRBV28 and TRBJ1-3): DVKVTQSSRYLVKRTGEKVFLECVQDMDHENMFWYRQDPGLGLRLIYFSYDVKMKEKGDIPEGYSVSREKKERFSLILESASTNQTSMYLCASQALENTIYFGEGSWLTVV.

The gene calls are TRBV5-8 and TRBJ1-5, with 9 bases aligning to TRBD1. J was trimmed by 6 bases and V by 4 bases; bases with no gene match: 2. The CDR3 is 13 residues long. The germline gives CDR1 SGHTS, CDR2 YDEGEE. CDR3 amino acids: CASSPDRGQPQHF. The CDR3 region has the DNA TGTGCCAGCAGCCCGGACAGGGGTCAGCCCCAGCATTTT.

This chain links TRBV10-3 with TRBJ1-1, with TRBD1 identical over 10 bases. Germline CDR1 is ENHRY and CDR2 is SYGVKD. The CDR3 extends over 13 amino acids. V trimming: 6 bases; J trimming: 4 bases; junction bases outside the gene matches: 2. The CDR3 DNA follows: TGTGCCATCAGGACAGGGGGCGGCACTGAAGCTTTCTTT. Its protein is CAIRTGGGTEAFF.

The chain recombines TRBV5-1 with TRBJ2-1; 8 bases match TRBD2. Germline trimming cut 1 base from V and 6 bases from J; bases unmatched to any gene: 6. This CDR3 contains 15 residues. Germline values: CDR1 SGHRS, CDR2 YFSETQ. The CDR3 reads CASSLSAGEANEQFF. In DNA form, the CDR3 reads TGCGCCAGCAGCTTGTCAGCGGGAGAGGCCAATGAGCAGTTCTTC.

The J gene is TRBJ1-2, the V gene TRBV19, with D hard to call. The CDR3 runs 15 residues. V lost 7 bases and J 4 bases, leaving 19 bases between the germline ends. Germline CDR1 and CDR2: LNHDA and SQIVND (reference sequence). The CDR3 bases are TGTGCCAGTACCGGAACCCCCGTCGCCCTCTATGGCTACACCTTC. Its translation is CASTGTPVALYGYTF.

V is TRBV29-1 and J is TRBJ2-7, with TRBD2 matching over 8 bases. The V gene's germline CDR1 is SQVTM and CDR2 ANQGSEA. Unmatched junction bases numbered 4, after V lost 6 bases and J lost 3 bases. CDR3 length equals 12 residues. This CDR3 reads CSVPAGGYEQYF. The CDR3 region has the DNA TGCAGCGTCCCGGCGGGGGGCTACGAGCAGTACTTC.

The rearrangement joins TRBV5-1 to TRBJ1-1, with a weak D call TRBD1 (6 bases). V lost 4 bases, J lost 4 bases, and 14 bases lay in between. The CDR3 has 14 residues. From germline, CDR1 is SGHRS and CDR2 YFSETQ. CDR3 sequence reads: CASSPTNRVTEAFF. For the CDR3, the DNA is TGCGCCAGCAGCCCGACGAACAGGGTCACTGAAGCTTTCTTT.

J is TRBJ2-4 and V is TRBV13; D is uncertain. Germline lookup yields CDR1 PRHDT and CDR2 FYEKMQ (reference sequence). The CDR3 runs to 14 residues. With 3 bases removed from V and 0 bases from J, the gap between germline ends came to 6 bases. The CDR3 DNA reads TGTGCCAGCAGCTTGTGGGGAGCCAAAAACATTCAGTACTTC. Its protein product is CASSLWGAKNIQYF.

This clone has a handful of counts. The chain has TRBV5-1 and TRBJ1-1, with D perhaps TRBD1 (6 bases). Trimming left V 2 bases short and J 1 base short, with 12 bases between. This CDR3 comprises 15 residues. Germline V gene lookup returns CDR1 SGHRS and CDR2 YFSETQ. The CDR3 sequence: CASSFLDRSNTEAFF. The CDR3 DNA reads TGCGCCAGCAGCTTTCTGGACAGATCGAACACTGAAGCTTTCTTT.

This chain connects TRBV7-2 to TRBJ1-3; TRBD1 matches 9 bases. The CDR3 runs to 15 residues. The germline V gene has CDR1 SGHTA and CDR2 FQGNSA. V trimming: 3 bases; J trimming: 4 bases; junction bases outside the gene matches: 4. The CDR3 protein is CASSFGTGSGNTIYF. CDR3 sequence (DNA): TGTGCCAGCAGCTTCGGGACAGGGTCAGGAAACACCATATATTTT.

The rearrangement links TRBV7-9 to TRBJ1-1; D unresolved. V lost 3 bases, J lost 1 base, and 12 bases lay in between. The germline V gene encodes CDR1 SEHNR and CDR2 FQNEAQ (reference sequence). CDR3 length: 15 residues. This chain's CDR3 is CASSFYSLSNTEAFF. CDR3 DNA: TGTGCCAGCAGCTTCTACAGCTTATCGAACACTGAAGCTTTCTTT. Looking up the rest from reference TRBV7-9 and TRBJ1-1 gives the full variable domain: DTGVSQNPRHKITKRGQNVTFRCDPISEHNRLYWYRQTLGQGPEFLTYFQNEAQLEKSRLLSDRFSAERPKGSFSTLEIQRTEQGDSAMYLCASSFYSLSNTEAFFGQGTRLTVV.

In this sample, this clone turned up once. This rearrangement joins TRBV5-1 to TRBJ2-3; the match to TRBD2 covers 16 bases. This CDR3 has 19 amino acids. CDR1 and CDR2 from the germline V gene are SGHRS and YFSETQ. The trim removed 4 bases at V and 4 bases at J, leaving 12 bases unmatched. CDR3 nucleotide sequence: TGCGCCAGCAGCCACGGGACTAGCGGGGGGGCAAGTGGGTCAGATACGCAGTATTTT. Translated, it gives CASSHGTSGGASGSDTQYF.

This clone was found a few times. This chain connects TRBV19 to TRBJ1-5; maybe TRBD1 (6 bases). Germline loops: CDR1 LNHDA, CDR2 SQIVND (reference sequence). V was trimmed by 7 bases and J by 9 bases, leaving 22 bases between them. The length of the CDR3 is 15 residues. The CDR3 is CASTVALTGRMPQHF. The DNA of the CDR3 is TGTGCCAGTACAGTAGCCCTGACAGGCAGAATGCCCCAGCATTTT.

J is TRBJ1-5 and V is TRBV2; D remains unclear. The CDR3 consists of 15 residues. Trimming cost V 7 bases and J 0 bases, with 13 bases left between them. Germline values: CDR1 SNHLY, CDR2 FYNNEI. CDR3 protein: CASIQGVGSNQPQHF. Written as DNA, the CDR3 is TGTGCCAGCATCCAAGGCGTCGGTAGCAATCAGCCCCAGCATTTT.

V usage is TRBV6-5 and J usage is TRBJ1-1, with TRBD1 as a possible D gene (6 bases). From germline, CDR1 is MNHEY and CDR2 SVGAGI. This CDR3 contains 15 residues. V gave up 0 bases and J gave up 4 bases, with 12 bases separating them. The CDR3 DNA reads as TGTGCCAGCAGTTACTCGCGGGGGGCGACCACTGAAGCTTTCTTT. It yields the protein CASSYSRGATTEAFF.

In regard to this clone: In the same sample, other DNA sequences code for this CDR3. The rearrangement joins TRBV10-1 to TRBJ1-1; D not certain. CDR1 and CDR2 (germline): WNHNN, SYGVQD (reference sequence). The CDR3 runs 14 residues. The ends were cut back, 4 bases at V and 1 base at J, with 10 bases in the middle. The CDR3 protein is CASSASRTNTEAFF. The CDR3 DNA sequence: TGCGCCAGCAGTGCATCCAGAACGAACACTGAAGCTTTCTTT.

DNA of the CDR3: TGTGCCAGCAGCCAAGATCGGAGAGGGGAGACCCAGTACTTC. Translating gives CASSQDRRGETQYF. This sequence joins TRBV14 and TRBJ2-5; a possible D gene is TRBD2 (5 bases). The germline V gene has CDR1 SGHDN and CDR2 FVKESK. V was clipped by 0 bases and J by 5 bases, with 10 bases between them. CDR3 length: 14 residues.

The gene calls are TRBV30 and TRBJ2-3, with 9 bases that match TRBD1. This CDR3 spans 13 amino acids. The germline CDR1 and CDR2 sequences are GTSNPN and SVGIG (reference sequence). The V gene end was trimmed by 3 bases and the J gene end by 10 bases; junction bases not matched to a gene: 8. In DNA form, the CDR3 reads TGTGCCTGGAGGGTATCACAGGGGGCCGCGCAGTATTTT. It yields the protein CAWRVSQGAAQYF.

V and J are TRBV4-1 and TRBJ1-4; tentatively, D is TRBD1 (5 bases). CDR3 size: 13 residues. V was shortened by 0 bases and J by 13 bases, with 12 bases between the two germline ends. Germline V gene sequence: CDR1 MGHRA, CDR2 YSYEKL. The CDR3 region has the DNA TGCGCCAGCAGCCAAGATTCCCAGGGAGGACTGTTTTTT. Protein product: CASSQDSQGGLFF.

The gene calls are TRBV4-1 and TRBJ1-2, with D possibly matching TRBD1 (5 bases). The CDR3 consists of 16 residues. The V end was cut by 1 base, the J end by 4 bases, with 16 bases between. From germline, CDR1 is MGHRA and CDR2 YSYEKL. The CDR3 DNA follows: TGCGCCAGCAGCCAAGGGGTAGCAGGGCGCTCCTATGGCTACACCTTC. Translated: CASSQGVAGRSYGYTF.

The chain couples TRBV28 to TRBJ2-7, with TRBD1 as a possible D gene (5 bases). Germline values: CDR1 MDHEN, CDR2 SYDVKM. The CDR3 has 14 residues. The V end was cut by 4 bases, the J end by 4 bases, with 14 bases between. This CDR3 reads CASSYQGNGYEQYF. The CDR3 bases are TGTGCCAGCAGTTATCAGGGTAATGGGTACGAGCAGTACTTC.

The chain combines TRBV19 with TRBJ2-1, with D perhaps TRBD2 (5 bases). The CDR3 is 16 residues long. Germline V gene lookup returns CDR1 LNHDA and CDR2 SQIVND (reference sequence). Trimming removed 1 base from V and 0 bases from J, with 10 bases in between. Here the CDR3 reads CASSIGTQSSYNEQFF. The CDR3 DNA reads as TGTGCCAGTAGTATAGGGACTCAAAGCTCCTACAATGAGCAGTTCTTC.

In its sample, this clone was seen many times. This chain joins TRBV5-8 and TRBJ1-1; 7 bases map to TRBD1. This CDR3 has 16 amino acids. The germline V gene has CDR1 SGHTS and CDR2 YDEGEE. After removal of 4 bases from V and 0 bases from J, the junction contained 9 bases not matched to a gene. DNA of the CDR3: TGTGCCAGCAGCGCACCCGGGACAGCTATGAACACTGAAGCTTTCTTT. Residues: CASSAPGTAMNTEAFF.

The chain couples TRBV29-1 to TRBJ1-1, with unresolved D. Germline V lookup: CDR1 SQVTM, CDR2 ANQGSEA. V lost 3 bases to trimming and J lost 0 bases, with 11 bases between them. The CDR3 is made up of 14 amino acids. For the CDR3, the DNA is TGCAGCGTTGAGGGTAGTACGGTGAACACTGAAGCTTTCTTT. The encoded protein is CSVEGSTVNTEAFF.

This clone was picked up a small number of times. The chain links TRBV10-1 to TRBJ1-2; D uncertain. This CDR3 is built from 12 residues. Trimming stripped 3 bases from V and 0 bases from J, with 2 bases between. Per the germline V gene, CDR1 is WNHNN and CDR2 is SYGVQD (reference sequence). The CDR3 is CASSDSNYGYTF. As DNA, the CDR3 is TGCGCCAGCAGTGATTCTAACTATGGCTACACCTTC.

The CDR3 is CASSMSGWRRGRADTQYF. The CDR3 DNA reads as TGTGCCAGTAGTATGAGCGGTTGGAGAAGGGGGAGAGCAGATACGCAGTATTTT. The chain carries TRBV19 and TRBJ2-3; TRBD1 might be the D (6 bases). The CDR3 runs to 18 residues. V lost 3 bases and J 4 bases, leaving 23 bases between the germline ends. Germline CDR1 is LNHDA and CDR2 is SQIVND (reference sequence).

This chain links TRBV19 with TRBJ2-7; 7 positions match TRBD2. Germline values: CDR1 LNHDA, CDR2 SQIVND (reference sequence). The CDR3 totals 13 residues. The V and J ends lost 5 bases and 3 bases, in that order; junction bases with no gene match: 4. CDR3 nucleotides: TGTGCCAGTAGTCAACAGCGGGGCTACGAGCAGTACTTC. Amino acids: CASSQQRGYEQYF.